Listed below are T cell receptor beta chains from one sample, sequenced in a study of T cell responses to AZD1222 COVID-19 vaccine. Repertoires were generated with immunoSEQ multiplex PCR, while TCRdb's copy carries only in-frame clones and drops some. The sample lists about 110,000 clones; around 90% were seen once. This sample comprised peripheral blood, obtained on day 0 of AZD1222 vaccination. These receptors all stem from an adult in good health. The CDR3 runs from the conserved cysteine through the conserved F or W. The order of the fields is D gene, V gene, J gene, clone size, CDR3 length, CDR3 protein, CDR3 DNA. The D gene is left open where the match is weak. Clone sizes are given selectively: once, few, many, or a class where the clone is expanded.

TRBD1	TRBV18	TRBJ1-5	NA	15	CASSPDRANNQPQHF	TGTGCCAGCTCACCCGACAGGGCGAACAATCAGCCCCAGCATTTT
NA	TRBV21-1	TRBJ2-3	once	12	CASSKITDTQYF	TGTGCCAGCAGCAAAATCACAGATACGCAGTATTTT
TRBD1	TRBV5-5	TRBJ1-1	NA	15	CVSSQFRGQGTEAFF	TGTGTCAGCAGCCAATTCAGGGGGCAGGGAACTGAAGCTTTCTTT
NA	TRBV6-2/TRBV6-3	TRBJ2-2	NA	13	CASSYAGTGELFF	TGTGCCAGCAGTTACGCGGGGACCGGGGAGCTGTTTTTT
NA	TRBV7-2	TRBJ1-6	NA	15	CASSLTDPYNSPLHF	TGTGCCAGCAGCTTGACAGACCCCTATAATTCACCCCTCCACTTT
NA	TRBV10-3	TRBJ1-2	NA	12	CASGGTSYGYTF	TGTGCCTCGGGGGGGACTTCTTATGGCTACACCTTC
NA	TRBV10-3	TRBJ1-2	NA	15	CAISDPEQGTDGYTF	TGTGCCATCAGTGACCCCGAACAGGGAACTGATGGCTACACCTTC
NA	TRBV11-2	TRBJ2-7	NA	14	CASRTPGSSYEQYF	TGTGCCAGCAGAACACCGGGAAGCTCCTACGAGCAGTACTTC
TRBD2	TRBV3-1/TRBV3-2	TRBJ2-3	NA	16	CASSQLRLAGTDTQYF	TGTGCCAGCAGCCAACTTCGGCTAGCGGGCACAGATACGCAGTATTTT
TRBD1	TRBV27	TRBJ1-6	NA	12	CASSLEGAPLHF	TGTGCCAGCAGTTTGGAGGGGGCCCCCCTCCACTTT
NA	TRBV28	TRBJ2-7	NA	11	CASSRDLEQYF	TGTGCCAGCAGCCGAGATCTCGAGCAGTACTTC
NA	TRBV5-5	TRBJ2-1	NA	13	CASSPGPYNEQFF	TGTGCCAGCAGCCCGGGACCCTACAATGAGCAGTTCTTC
NA	TRBV5-1	TRBJ1-2	NA	17	CASSPGRALRRSYGYTF	TGCGCCAGCAGCCCGGGGAGGGCCCTAAGGCGCTCCTATGGCTACACCTTC
TRBD2	TRBV7-9	TRBJ2-1	NA	13	CAGGDWRDNEQFF	TGTGCCGGGGGGGATTGGCGGGACAATGAGCAGTTCTTC
NA	TRBV23-1	TRBJ1-5	NA	14	CASSTFRCDQPQHF	TGCGCCAGCAGTACGTTCAGGTGCGATCAGCCCCAGCATTTT
TRBD1	TRBV18	TRBJ2-3	NA	16	CASSLHRGRKTDTQYF	TGTGCCAGCTCACTTCACAGGGGGCGCAAAACAGATACGCAGTATTTT
NA	TRBV6-5	TRBJ2-7	NA	13	CASTRPSSYEQYF	TGTGCCAGCACCAGGCCGAGCTCCTACGAGCAGTACTTC
NA	TRBV25-1	TRBJ1-4	NA	14	CASSELRTEEKLFF	TGTGCCAGCAGTGAACTGCGGACGGAGGAAAAACTGTTTTTT
NA	TRBV9	TRBJ1-1	many	12	CASSVAGTEAFF	TGTGCCAGCAGCGTAGCGGGCACTGAAGCTTTCTTT
TRBD2	TRBV10-3	TRBJ2-7	NA	12	CAISGLAGEQYF	TGTGCCATCAGCGGACTAGCAGGCGAGCAGTACTTC
NA	TRBV3-1/TRBV3-2	TRBJ2-1	NA	15	CASSQGTQGYNEQFF	TGTGCCAGCAGCCAAGGGACCCAAGGATACAATGAGCAGTTCTTC
NA	TRBV15	TRBJ1-5	NA	15	CATSRDAARDEPQHF	TGTGCCACCAGCAGAGATGCGGCGCGGGACGAGCCCCAGCATTTT
NA	TRBV6-5	TRBJ1-6	NA	15	CASSVGPPHNSPLHF	TGTGCCAGCAGCGTCGGGCCGCCACATAATTCACCCCTCCACTTT
NA	TRBV7-9	TRBJ1-4	NA	19	CASSLGHQRRLSANEKLFF	TGTGCCAGCAGCTTAGGCCATCAGAGAAGGCTATCGGCTAATGAAAAACTGTTTTTT
NA	TRBV5-5	TRBJ1-4	once	17	CASSFIAGVSTNEKLFF	TGTGCCAGCAGTTTTATCGCAGGGGTTTCGACTAATGAAAAACTGTTTTTT
TRBD1	TRBV5-1	TRBJ1-4	NA	15	CASSLGGQNNEKLFF	TGCGCCAGCAGCTTGGGGGGACAGAATAATGAAAAACTGTTTTTT
NA	TRBV27	TRBJ1-2	NA	13	CASSLQGNYGYTF	TGTGCCAGCAGTTTGCAGGGGAACTATGGCTACACCTTC
NA	TRBV6-6	TRBJ1-2	NA	13	CASTPRGNGGYTF	TGTGCCAGCACCCCCCGGGGTAATGGTGGCTACACCTTC
NA	TRBV12-3/TRBV12-4	TRBJ1-2	NA	13	CASSTRDRDGYTF	TGTGCCAGCAGTACCCGGGACCGCGATGGCTACACCTTC
NA	TRBV7-7	TRBJ2-3	NA	13	CASSLDGGDTQYF	TGTGCCAGCAGCTTAGATGGCGGCGATACGCAGTATTTT
NA	TRBV11-2	TRBJ1-1	NA	18	CASSPEGGFWNMNTEAFF	TGTGCCAGCAGCCCAGAGGGGGGGTTCTGGAACATGAACACTGAAGCTTTCTTT
NA	TRBV24-1	TRBJ2-1	NA	13	CATSWDRHNEQFF	TGTGCCACCAGTTGGGACCGTCACAATGAGCAGTTCTTC
TRBD2	TRBV6-1	TRBJ2-7	few	15	CASSERSGEHYEQYF	TGTGCCAGCAGTGAACGTAGCGGGGAGCACTACGAGCAGTACTTC
NA	TRBV5-1	TRBJ1-2	NA	13	CASSLPRADGYTF	TGCGCCAGCAGCTTACCCCGGGCCGATGGCTACACCTTC
NA	TRBV25-1	TRBJ2-7	NA	14	CASSEQESSYEQYF	TGTGCCAGCAGTGAACAGGAGAGCTCCTACGAGCAGTACTTC
NA	TRBV9	TRBJ1-6	NA	12	CASSVSYSPLHF	TGTGCCAGCAGCGTTTCCTATTCACCCCTCCACTTT
NA	TRBV29-1	TRBJ1-1	NA	13	CSVKGFGNTEAFF	TGCAGCGTAAAGGGGTTCGGGAACACTGAAGCTTTCTTT
NA	TRBV29-1	TRBJ1-2	few	14	CSVPGILGHYGYTF	TGCAGCGTGCCTGGGATATTGGGACACTATGGCTACACCTTC
TRBD2	TRBV7-8	TRBJ2-7	NA	17	CASSLMTRARGGHEQYF	TGTGCCAGCAGCTTAATGACTCGGGCTCGGGGGGGGCACGAGCAGTACTTC
NA	TRBV5-1	TRBJ1-2	NA	12	CASSWGLNGYTF	TGCGCCAGCAGCTGGGGTCTCAATGGCTACACCTTC
TRBD2	TRBV18	TRBJ2-3	NA	16	CASSPGTSGGSGTQYF	TGTGCCAGCTCTCCGGGGACTAGCGGGGGTTCTGGTACGCAGTATTTT
NA	TRBV19	TRBJ1-6	NA	15	CASSRIDSINSPLHF	TGTGCCAGTAGTAGGATCGACAGCATCAATTCACCCCTCCACTTT
NA	TRBV11-1	TRBJ1-1	NA	16	CASSLELSGSNTEAFF	TGTGCCAGCAGCTTAGAATTATCGGGATCGAACACTGAAGCTTTCTTT
NA	TRBV5-1	TRBJ2-1	NA	14	CASSFGGFYNEQFF	TGCGCCAGCAGCTTCGGGGGATTCTACAATGAGCAGTTCTTC
NA	TRBV14	TRBJ1-2	once	17	CASSQDGNRLVNYGYTF	TGTGCCAGCAGCCAAGATGGTAACAGGCTTGTCAACTATGGCTACACCTTC
NA	TRBV7-3	TRBJ1-1	NA	15	CASSLAPGGNTEAFF	TGTGCCAGCAGTTTAGCCCCCGGGGGGAACACTGAAGCTTTCTTT
TRBD1	TRBV2	TRBJ1-5	few	13	CASRDRGNQPQHF	TGTGCCAGCAGGGACAGGGGAAATCAGCCCCAGCATTTT
TRBD1	TRBV27	TRBJ1-4	NA	20	CASSFRKGTGRFATNEKLFF	TGTGCCAGCAGTTTCCGCAAGGGGACAGGGAGGTTTGCAACTAATGAAAAACTGTTTTTT
NA	TRBV7-2	TRBJ1-1	NA	15	CASSSKRGGVTEAFF	TGTGCCAGCAGCTCCAAGAGGGGGGGTGTCACTGAAGCTTTCTTT
TRBD1	TRBV7-3	TRBJ1-2	NA	13	CASNRQGLYGYTF	TGTGCCAGCAACCGACAGGGGCTCTATGGCTACACCTTC
NA	TRBV30	TRBJ1-1	few	14	CAWSSRGGNTEAFF	TGTGCCTGGAGTTCCAGGGGAGGGAACACTGAAGCTTTCTTT
NA	TRBV7-6	TRBJ2-6	NA	17	CASTPFASSSGANVLTF	TGTGCCAGCACCCCCTTTGCTAGCAGCTCTGGGGCCAACGTCCTGACTTTC
TRBD2	TRBV6-5	TRBJ2-3	NA	14	CASSSGRGVDTQYF	TGTGCCAGTAGTAGCGGGAGAGGGGTAGATACGCAGTATTTT
TRBD1	TRBV10-3	TRBJ1-1	NA	14	CATLSGGMNTEAFF	TGTGCCACTCTGTCAGGGGGTATGAACACTGAAGCTTTCTTT
NA	TRBV7-8	TRBJ1-3	NA	15	CASSLARLSGNTIYF	TGTGCCAGCAGCTTAGCGCGGCTCTCTGGAAACACCATATATTTT
NA	TRBV5-1	TRBJ2-1	few	13	CASSLVIGNEQFF	TGCGCCAGCAGCTTGGTGATAGGGAATGAGCAGTTCTTC
NA	TRBV28	TRBJ1-6	NA	14	CAHSLVGGNSPLHF	TGTGCCCATTCATTGGTGGGGGGTAATTCACCCCTCCACTTT
NA	TRBV11-2	TRBJ1-6	once	19	CASSLEKGTGLSYNSPLHF	TGTGCCAGCAGCTTAGAAAAGGGTACAGGGCTCTCCTATAATTCACCCCTCCACTTT
NA	TRBV14	TRBJ1-2	NA	15	CASSQGAGDYYGYTF	TGTGCCAGCAGCCAAGGGGCAGGGGACTACTATGGCTACACCTTC
NA	TRBV28	TRBJ1-6	many	14	CASRHTGPISPLHF	TGTGCCAGCCGACACACAGGACCCATTTCACCCCTCCACTTT